Sequencing of this T cell receptor (beta chain) was carried out in a study of cytomegalovirus exposure and HLA in healthy donors. On this clone itself: Its antigen is currently unknown.

Healthy bone marrow donors formed the donor group. Donors were ostensibly healthy at sampling, although undocumented immune exposures were probable. The PCR ran on 60 Vbeta and 13 Jbeta primers. Generated by immunoSEQ multiplex PCR, the TCRdb table keeps only in-frame clones and is missing some. The table lists approximately 140,000 clones. Points from the study as a whole: TCR beta V segments were, for the most part, productive about 87% or about 30% of the time in an earlier analysis.

The V gene's germline CDR1 is SGDLS and CDR2 YYNGEE. There are 12 residues in the CDR3. The ends were cut back, 3 bases at V and 1 base at J, with 3 bases in the middle. The receptor's source is a man aged 35-49 years in good health and CMV-seronegative. This rearrangement joins TRBV9 to TRBJ2-3, with D uncertain. Sequences were obtained from PBMCs. CDR3 in amino acids: CASSARTDTQYF. The CDR3 DNA reads as TGTGCCAGCAGCGCTCGCACAGATACGCAGTATTTT. Full variable domain (outside the CDR3, taken from reference TRBV9 and TRBJ2-3): DSGVTQTPKHLITATGQRVTLRCSPRSGDLSVYWYQQSLDQGLQFLIQYYNGEERAKGNILERFSAQQFPDLHSELNLSSLELGDSALYFCASSARTDTQYFGPGTRLTVL.